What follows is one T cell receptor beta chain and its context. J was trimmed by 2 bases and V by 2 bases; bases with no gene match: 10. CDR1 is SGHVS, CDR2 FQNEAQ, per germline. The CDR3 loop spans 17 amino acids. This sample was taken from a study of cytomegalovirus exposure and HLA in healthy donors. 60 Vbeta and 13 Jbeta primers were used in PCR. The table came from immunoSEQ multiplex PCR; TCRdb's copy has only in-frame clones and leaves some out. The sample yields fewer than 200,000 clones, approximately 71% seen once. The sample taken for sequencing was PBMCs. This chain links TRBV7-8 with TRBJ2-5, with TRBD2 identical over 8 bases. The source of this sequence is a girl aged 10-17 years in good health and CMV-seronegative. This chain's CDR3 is CASSLSPGTRGQETQYF. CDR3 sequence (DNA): TGTGCCAGCAGCTTAAGCCCCGGGACTAGGGGACAAGAGACCCAGTACTTC.